Each of the 13 T cell receptor beta chains below was sequenced from the same sample in a study of sequential checkpoint blockade in melanoma. Assay: immunoSEQ multiplex PCR; the TCRdb copy retains only in-frame clones and omits some. The sample includes some 7,000 clones, roughly a quarter seen only once; the top ten take about 9.9%. As for treatment: randomized to nivolumab then ipilimumab (arm A) or the reverse (arm B). The sequences come from tumor tissue (inferred from file names), collected from a patient given nivolumab and ipilimumab in sequence. The receptor source for this set is a human donor with melanoma.

The chain uses TRBV9 and TRBJ2-1; D is unclear. V was shortened by 0 bases and J by 6 bases, with 10 bases between the two germline ends. The CDR3 totals 14 residues. Germline CDR1 is SGDLS and CDR2 is YYNGEE. The CDR3 protein is CASSVVMGGNEQFF. The CDR3 DNA reads TGTGCCAGCAGCGTAGTAATGGGTGGCAATGAGCAGTTCTTC.

This clone was recorded many times. The chain carries TRBV11-3 and TRBJ2-1; perhaps TRBD2 as D (6 bases). The CDR3 sequence is 16 residues long. In germline, CDR1 is SGHNT, CDR2 YENEEA. Trimming stripped 5 bases from V and 2 bases from J, with 16 bases between. The CDR3 DNA reads as TGTGCCAGCAGCCGAAGAACGGGAGTTACCTACAATGAGCAGTTCTTC. This sequence encodes CASSRRTGVTYNEQFF.

In regard to this clone: The sample holds other DNA sequences that translate to the same CDR3. The rearrangement uses TRBV29-1 and TRBJ2-5; D may be TRBD2 (7 bases). This CDR3 has 14 amino acids. Germline CDR1 and CDR2: SQVTM and ANQGSEA. Trimming removed 3 bases at V and 2 bases at J, with 13 bases between. The CDR3 DNA is TGCAGCGTTGAGTGGGGGGGCAGACAAGAGACCCAGTACTTC. This translates into CSVEWGGRQETQYF.

This rearrangement joins TRBV19 to TRBJ2-1; D is tentatively TRBD1 or TRBD2 (5 bases each). Germline CDR1 LNHDA, CDR2 SQIVND (reference sequence). The ends were cut back, 5 bases at V and 10 bases at J, with 12 bases in the middle. The CDR3 length is 12 residues. CDR3 bases: TGTGCCAGTAGTTCGGGACCGCTCGAGCAGTTCTTC. Translated, it gives CASSSGPLEQFF.

This chain joins TRBV11-3 and TRBJ2-3; 7 bases fit TRBD1. The length of the CDR3 is 16 residues. The V gene end was trimmed by 5 bases and the J gene end by 2 bases; junction bases not matched to a gene: 10. Germline CDR1 reads SGHNT; CDR2 reads YENEEA. The CDR3 region is CASSQRQGRVTDTQYF. The CDR3 nucleotides read TGTGCCAGCAGCCAAAGACAGGGTCGGGTCACAGATACGCAGTATTTT.

By share, this clone ranks as medium-sized (0.01 to 0.1%). The V gene is TRBV9, the J gene TRBJ1-2; the D is unclear. Germline values: CDR1 SGDLS, CDR2 YYNGEE. The germline V and J ends were trimmed by 5 bases and 7 bases, with 15 bases remaining between them. The CDR3 sequence is 13 residues long. CDR3 nucleotides: TGTGCCAGCAGAGGATCCCGGGTGGGTGGCTACACCTTC. Translation: CASRGSRVGGYTF.

By share, this clone counts as medium-sized. This sequence joins TRBV6-8 and TRBJ2-1; 10 positions agree with TRBD2. J was trimmed by 5 bases and V by 10 bases; bases with no gene match: 14. The CDR3 has 16 amino acids. The germline gives CDR1 MNHGY, CDR2 SAAAGT. This chain's CDR3 is CAITLGSGRAHNEQFF. The CDR3 DNA follows: TGTGCCATCACCCTAGGGAGCGGGAGGGCCCACAATGAGCAGTTCTTC.

The J gene is TRBJ2-5, the V gene TRBV14; D call uncertain. The CDR3 runs 17 residues. The V gene's germline CDR1 is SGHDN and CDR2 FVKESK. Trimming pared 1 base from V and 2 bases from J, leaving 17 bases between. The CDR3 sequence: CASSQGPLRVFQETQYF. The CDR3 nucleotides are TGTGCCAGCAGCCAAGGACCTTTACGCGTTTTTCAAGAGACCCAGTACTTC.

This clone was seen a few times. The V and J genes are TRBV6-8 and TRBJ1-3; D perhaps matches TRBD1 (5 bases). The V end lost 5 bases, the J end lost 0 bases, and 8 bases lay between the germline ends. The CDR3 runs to 14 residues. Germline loops: CDR1 MNHGY, CDR2 SAAAGT. CDR3 residues: CASSQGTSGNTIYF. CDR3 DNA: TGTGCCAGCAGTCAGGGAACCTCTGGAAACACCATATATTTT.

This clone was counted between two and nine times. The chain has TRBV6-8 and TRBJ2-1; a possible D gene is TRBD2 (5 bases). V lost 2 bases and J 0 bases, leaving 8 bases between the germline ends. This CDR3 is 15 amino acids long. Looked up from germline, CDR1 is MNHGY and CDR2 is SAAAGT. CDR3 loop: CASSYGESSYNEQFF. The CDR3 nucleotides are TGTGCCAGCAGTTACGGGGAGAGCTCCTACAATGAGCAGTTCTTC.

The table lists this clone with a few counts. The gene calls are TRBV9 and TRBJ1-2; D remains ambiguous. The V and J ends lost 4 bases and 4 bases respectively, with 17 bases between them. This CDR3 spans 15 amino acids. Germline assignment: CDR1 SGDLS and CDR2 YYNGEE. CDR3: CASSSRTGRGYGYTF. In DNA form, the CDR3 reads TGTGCCAGCAGCTCACGGACCGGTCGGGGCTATGGCTACACCTTC.

This chain uses TRBV6-8 with TRBJ2-2; tentatively, D is TRBD1 (5 bases). The CDR3 contains 15 residues. V lost 6 bases to trimming and J lost 1 base, with 12 bases between them. Germline V gene data show CDR1 as MNHGY and CDR2 as SAAAGT. The CDR3 reads CASSPRALNTGELFF. The DNA for the CDR3 is TGTGCCAGCAGCCCCAGGGCGCTGAACACCGGGGAGCTGTTTTTT.

Judged by abundance, this clone is medium-sized. The J gene is TRBJ2-2, the V gene TRBV6-8, with 9 bases aligning to TRBD1. With V trimmed by 0 bases and J by 7 bases, 6 bases remained unmatched. The CDR3 runs to 16 residues. The V gene's germline CDR1 is MNHGY and CDR2 SAAAGT. The CDR3 spells CASSYSGQGYDGELFF. For the CDR3, the DNA is TGTGCCAGCAGTTACTCGGGACAGGGTTATGACGGGGAGCTGTTTTTT.